Presented here are 10 T cell receptor beta chains from one specimen sequenced in a study of CD8+ T cells in alopecia areata. Extraction and reverse transcription of RNA yielded cDNA as the sequencing template. The repertoire was sequenced with immunoSEQ multiplex PCR; TCRdb's copy has only in-frame clones and lacks some. The sample records 200,000 to 250,000 clones, about 53% being singletons. The source material was CD4+ T cells sorted from blood, sampled at week 0. These receptors originate from a human donor with alopecia areata.

This clone has a handful of counts. Germline and junction disagree at one end, which may indicate a read error. The chain couples TRBV7-7 to TRBJ2-5; D remains unclear. Germline CDR1 reads SSHAT; CDR2 reads FNYEAQ (reference sequence). The length of the CDR3 is 15 residues. CDR3 sequence: CASSLGVTYQETQYF. In DNA, the CDR3 is TGTGCTAGCAGCTTAGGCGTTACGTACCAAGAGACCCAGTACTTC. The whole variable domain, remainder taken from reference TRBV7-7 and TRBJ2-5, is GAGVSQSPRYKVTKRGQDVTLRCDPISSHATLYWYQQALGQGPEFLTYFNYEAQPDKSGLPSDRFSAERPEGSISTLTIQRTEQRDSAMYRCASSLGVTYQETQYFGPGTRLLVL.

V is TRBV6-5 and J is TRBJ1-5, with D possibly TRBD1 on 5 matching bases. The germline V gene has CDR1 MNHEY and CDR2 SVGAGI. V was cut by 0 bases and J by 2 bases, with 8 bases left in between. The CDR3 contains 15 residues. Here the CDR3 reads CASSYSDSGNQPQHF. In DNA, the CDR3 is TGTGCCAGCAGTTACTCAGACAGCGGCAATCAGCCCCAGCATTTT.

The chain carries TRBV18 and TRBJ1-2; unclear D gene. The germline CDR1 and CDR2 sequences are KGHSH and LQKENI. This CDR3 is 12 amino acids long. V shed 5 bases and J shed 6 bases, with 10 bases lying between them. The CDR3 is CASSTEIHGYTF. The CDR3 DNA is TGTGCCAGCTCAACGGAGATTCATGGCTACACCTTC.

The V and J genes are TRBV29-1 and TRBJ2-5; maybe TRBD1 (5 bases). The germline V gene encodes CDR1 SQVTM and CDR2 ANQGSEA. Between the trimmed V and J ends, which lost 4 bases and 3 bases, there was a span of 9 bases. The CDR3 consists of 12 residues. The CDR3 nucleotides read TGCAGCGTTGCTTCAGGGAAAGAGACCCAGTACTTC. It is translated as CSVASGKETQYF.

The table lists this clone with many counts. V and J are TRBV12-2 and TRBJ2-1; the table names TRBD2, a call not compared with the DNA. TRBV12-2 is labeled a pseudogene. There are 14 residues in the CDR3. The DNA for the CDR3 is TGTGCAAGTCGCACCCTTTGCGGGGGAAATGAGCAGTTCTTC. It specifies CASRTLCGGNEQFF.

The rearrangement uses TRBV27 and TRBJ1-5; TRBD1 is a possible D gene (5 bases). With 6 bases removed from V and 0 bases from J, the gap between germline ends came to 18 bases. The CDR3 loop spans 17 amino acids. Per germline, CDR1 MNHEY and CDR2 SMNVEV (reference sequence). This chain's CDR3 is CASRTRALPFSNQPQHF. The CDR3 region has the DNA TGTGCCAGCAGAACCAGGGCGCTCCCTTTTAGCAATCAGCCCCAGCATTTT.

The V and J genes are TRBV7-9 and TRBJ1-5; 11 bases match TRBD1. The CDR3 consists of 16 residues. Germline CDR1 and CDR2: SEHNR and FQNEAQ (reference sequence). V gave up 3 bases and J gave up 7 bases; unmatched junction bases: 8. The CDR3 reads CASSLGTGTGGQPQHF. CDR3 nucleotides: TGTGCCAGCAGCTTGGGTACCGGGACAGGGGGACAGCCCCAGCATTTT.

The chain couples TRBV29-1 to TRBJ1-5; D is perhaps TRBD1 (5 bases). Germline lookup yields CDR1 SQVTM and CDR2 ANQGSEA. The CDR3 length is 13 residues. Trimming pared 4 bases from V and 6 bases from J, leaving 13 bases between. The CDR3 sequence is CSVGQGVGQPQHF. CDR3 bases: TGCAGCGTTGGTCAAGGGGTTGGTCAGCCCCAGCATTTT.

The chain recombines TRBV6-6 with TRBJ1-5, with D maybe TRBD1 (5 bases). The germline gives CDR1 MNHNY, CDR2 SVGAGI (reference sequence). There are 13 residues in the CDR3. V was pared by 8 bases and J by 3 bases, with 11 bases between. The CDR3 sequence is CASSRDANQPQHF. Here the CDR3 DNA reads TGTGCCAGCTCCCGGGACGCCAATCAGCCCCAGCATTTT.

This clone was counted between two and nine times. The rearrangement uses TRBV29-1 and TRBJ2-6; D is undetermined. CDR1 is SQVTM and CDR2 is ANQGSEA in the germline V gene. The V and J ends lost 1 base and 2 bases respectively, with 3 bases between them. The CDR3 extends over 13 amino acids. The chain's CDR3 is CSVEVTGANVLTF. The CDR3 nucleotides are TGCAGCGTTGAAGTCACTGGGGCCAACGTCCTGACTTTC.